The 21 T cell receptor beta chains in this list originate from one sample, sequenced in a study of shared clonotypes between healthy human individuals. Clones were read by immunoSEQ multiplex PCR, and TCRdb kept only the in-frame ones, dropping some. Of roughly 2.5 million clones listed, more than 80% were seen once; the top ten hold under 0.15%. The sequencing input was naive CD4+ T cells sorted from blood. Subset specified: CD45RA+ positively selected. The receptors stem from a man aged 18 to 35 in good health.

The sample holds one count of this clone. CDR3 in amino acids: CASSLNSPSGRAPEQFF. CDR3 bases: TGTGCCAGCAGCTTAAACTCGCCTAGCGGGAGGGCCCCTGAGCAGTTCTTC. This rearrangement joins TRBV7-2 to TRBJ2-1; 12 bases match TRBD2. CDR1 and CDR2 (germline): SGHTA, FQGNSA. The ends lost 2 bases at V and 9 bases at J; junction bases unmatched: 11. The CDR3 has 17 amino acids.

CDR3 region: CAGKLTGRGNEKLFF. The CDR3 DNA is TGTGCCGGGAAACTGACGGGGCGCGGTAATGAAAAACTGTTTTTT. The chain joins TRBV30 to TRBJ1-4; weak D call: TRBD1 (5 bases). The germline V and J ends were trimmed by 8 bases and 4 bases, with 20 bases remaining between them. CDR1 and CDR2 (germline): GTSNPN, SVGIG (reference sequence). The CDR3 runs to 15 residues.

The chain links TRBV7-8 to TRBJ2-7; D uncertain. V dropped 4 bases and J dropped 3 bases, with 16 bases sitting between them. The CDR3 totals 15 residues. Germline CDR1 SGHVS, CDR2 FQNEAQ. The CDR3 sequence is CASSYDKDQNYEQYF. In DNA form, the CDR3 reads TGTGCCAGCAGCTACGACAAGGATCAAAACTACGAGCAGTACTTC.

The chain has TRBV30 and TRBJ2-4; no reliable D call. V was trimmed by 2 bases and J by 0 bases, leaving 11 bases between them. Germline V lookup: CDR1 GTSNPN, CDR2 SVGIG (reference sequence). CDR3 size: 15 residues. Here the CDR3 reads CAWSRAELAKNIQYF. In nucleotides, the CDR3 is TGTGCCTGGAGTAGAGCTGAACTAGCCAAAAACATTCAGTACTTC.

The chain carries TRBV5-6 and TRBJ1-1; a weak D match, TRBD1 (6 bases). V shed 5 bases and J shed 5 bases, with 13 bases lying between them. Germline V gives CDR1 SGHDT, CDR2 YYEEEE. This CDR3 is 13 amino acids long. The CDR3 DNA reads TGTGCCAGCAGTTCGTGGGGGCCGACTGAAGCTTTCTTT. Translated, it gives CASSSWGPTEAFF.

The chain employs TRBV5-4 and TRBJ2-2; 10 bases fit TRBD1. Per the germline V gene, CDR1 is SGHNT and CDR2 is YYREEE (reference sequence). V was pared by 4 bases and J by 4 bases, with 4 bases of the junction left unmatched. The CDR3 contains 15 residues. The CDR3 sequence: CASSPGTGATGELFF. In DNA, the CDR3 is TGTGCCAGCAGCCCCGGGACAGGGGCCACCGGGGAGCTGTTTTTT.

The V gene is TRBV27, the J gene TRBJ2-2; TRBD1 is a possible D gene (6 bases). The germline gives CDR1 MNHEY, CDR2 SMNVEV (reference sequence). The CDR3 runs to 15 residues. Trimming left V 2 bases short and J 5 bases short, with 12 bases between. The CDR3 here is CASSLGGAVTGELFF. CDR3 DNA sequence: TGTGCCAGCAGTTTAGGGGGCGCGGTGACCGGGGAGCTGTTTTTT.

The gene calls are TRBV7-3 and TRBJ2-3; 9 nucleotides match TRBD2. The CDR3 sequence is 15 residues long. The ends lost 5 bases at V and 1 base at J; junction bases unmatched: 4. Germline V lookup: CDR1 SGHTA, CDR2 FQGTGA. The DNA of the CDR3 is TGTGCCAGCAGCCAGTTAGCGGGGGGCACAGATACGCAGTATTTT. Translating gives CASSQLAGGTDTQYF.

This rearrangement joins TRBV9 to TRBJ1-4; D is ambiguous. The CDR3 extends over 15 amino acids. The germline gives CDR1 SGDLS, CDR2 YYNGEE. Trimming removed 1 base from V and 8 bases from J, with 15 bases in between. CDR3: CASSVSTGLGEKLFF. Written as DNA, the CDR3 is TGTGCCAGCAGCGTATCTACTGGGTTAGGAGAAAAACTGTTTTTT.

J is TRBJ1-5 and V is TRBV7-9; D remains ambiguous. From germline, CDR1 is SEHNR and CDR2 FQNEAQ (reference sequence). The CDR3 loop spans 15 amino acids. The V and J ends lost 5 bases and 2 bases respectively, with 13 bases between them. The CDR3 sequence is CASSGGPGGNQPQHF. In DNA form, the CDR3 reads TGTGCCAGCAGCGGTGGACCCGGGGGCAATCAGCCCCAGCATTTT.

This chain connects TRBV19 to TRBJ1-3; no reliable D call. Trimming shortened V by 5 bases and J by 3 bases, and 11 bases separated the two germline ends. The CDR3 is 14 residues long. Germline V CDR1 and CDR2: LNHDA, SQIVND (reference sequence). The CDR3 reads CASSLGPVGNTIYF. In nucleotides, the CDR3 is TGTGCCAGTAGTCTCGGGCCTGTTGGAAACACCATATATTTT.

The rearrangement links TRBV19 to TRBJ1-1; tentative D call: TRBD1 (5 bases). V was cut by 2 bases and J by 5 bases, with 9 bases left in between. There are 13 residues in the CDR3. Germline V gene data show CDR1 as LNHDA and CDR2 as SQIVND (reference sequence). Here the CDR3 reads CASSIKQATEAFF. DNA for the CDR3: TGTGCCAGTAGTATAAAACAGGCTACTGAAGCTTTCTTT.

The chain links TRBV10-3 to TRBJ2-7, with D possibly being TRBD1 (6 bases). Germline CDR1 and CDR2: ENHRY and SYGVKD. The CDR3 spans 13 residues. Trimming stripped 7 bases from V and 5 bases from J, with 15 bases between. CDR3 sequence (DNA): TGTGCCATCACCGCAGGGGCAAGCGACGAGCAGTACTTC. This encodes CAITAGASDEQYF.

This chain connects TRBV7-2 to TRBJ2-1; TRBD2 matches 14 bases. J was trimmed by 9 bases and V by 5 bases; bases with no gene match: 9. Germline CDR1 SGHTA, CDR2 FQGNSA. The CDR3 spans 16 residues. The CDR3, as DNA: TGTGCCAGCAGCACCCAGACTAGCGGGGGGGCCCGTGAGCAGTTCTTC. Its protein is CASSTQTSGGAREQFF.

The chain has TRBV6-5 and TRBJ2-7, with unresolved D. The germline gives CDR1 MNHEY, CDR2 SVGAGI. Trimming left V 5 bases short and J 8 bases short, with 13 bases between. CDR3 size: 12 residues. CDR3 in amino acids: CASSQNLNKQYF. The CDR3 DNA reads as TGTGCCAGCAGTCAGAACCTGAATAAGCAGTACTTC.

Concerning this clone itself: Other nucleotide sequences from this sample produce the same CDR3. The chain links TRBV18 to TRBJ2-2, with D tentatively TRBD1 (6 bases). The CDR3 loop spans 14 amino acids. V shed 3 bases and J shed 2 bases, with 7 bases lying between them. The germline gives CDR1 KGHSH, CDR2 LQKENI. The CDR3 loop reads CASSPDRNTGELFF. In nucleotides, the CDR3 is TGTGCCAGCTCACCGGACAGAAACACCGGGGAGCTGTTTTTT.

V is TRBV7-2 and J is TRBJ2-2; D unresolved. V lost 3 bases, J lost 6 bases, and 5 bases lay in between. The CDR3 sequence is 12 residues long. CDR1 SGHTA and CDR2 FQGNSA come from the germline V gene. CDR3 DNA: TGTGCCAGCAGCTTCCACGCCGGGGAGCTGTTTTTT. Protein: CASSFHAGELFF.

To note about this clone: Other DNA sequences in the same sample also yield this CDR3. This chain uses TRBV7-2 with TRBJ2-3; D is uncertain. V lost 4 bases to trimming and J lost 6 bases, with 5 bases between them. CDR1 and CDR2 (germline): SGHTA, FQGNSA. There are 11 residues in the CDR3. The CDR3 DNA follows: TGTGCCAGCAGCTCGCTGGATACGCAGTATTTT. Translated: CASSSLDTQYF. Full variable domain (rest looked up from reference TRBV7-2 and TRBJ2-3): GAGVSQSPSNKVTEKGKDVELRCDPISGHTALYWYRQSLGQGLEFLIYFQGNSAPDKSGLPSDRFSAERTGGSVSTLTIQRTQQEDSAVYLCASSSLDTQYFGPGTRLTVL.

The chain is built from TRBV2 and TRBJ1-6; D ambiguous. The CDR3 loop spans 15 amino acids. The germline V gene has CDR1 SNHLY and CDR2 FYNNEI. V lost 0 bases, J lost 9 bases, and 12 bases lay in between. This chain's CDR3 is CASSEAPKVTSPLHF. The CDR3 DNA sequence: TGTGCCAGCAGTGAAGCGCCAAAGGTTACTTCACCCCTCCACTTT.

The chain couples TRBV6-1 to TRBJ2-6, with 14 bases identical to TRBD2. V was clipped by 1 base and J by 1 base; unmatched bases: 6. The CDR3 contains 20 residues. The V gene's germline CDR1 is MNHNS and CDR2 SASEGT. The CDR3 DNA follows: TGTGCCAGCAGTGAAGGGACTAGCGGGAGGACTTGGTCTGGGGCCAACGTCCTGACTTTC. Amino acids: CASSEGTSGRTWSGANVLTF.

This clone was observed once. The chain couples TRBV10-1 to TRBJ2-1; D not certain. CDR1 and CDR2 from the germline V gene are WNHNN and SYGVQD (reference sequence). The CDR3 runs to 16 residues. Trimming pared 3 bases from V and 0 bases from J, leaving 12 bases between. Written as DNA, the CDR3 is TGCGCCAGCAGTGATACAGAACCGAGCTCCTACAATGAGCAGTTCTTC. Protein product: CASSDTEPSSYNEQFF.